These 17 T cell receptor beta chains share one sample of origin, sequenced in a study of shared clonotypes between healthy human individuals. The data were produced by immunoSEQ multiplex PCR, yet TCRdb's version contains in-frame clones alone and is incomplete. The table has nearly 1 million clones, over 75% seen once; the top ten hold around 1.4%. Sequencing was performed on memory CD4+ T cells sorted from blood. Stated subset: CD45RA-negative fraction. Receptors originate from a man between 18 and 29 years old in good health.

J is TRBJ1-6 and V is TRBV9, with a weak D call TRBD1 (5 bases). The CDR3 covers 14 residues. The germline gives CDR1 SGDLS, CDR2 YYNGEE. Trimming removed 0 bases at V and 10 bases at J, with 11 bases between. The CDR3 region is CASSVGGERSPLHF. CDR3 nucleotide sequence: TGTGCCAGCAGCGTAGGAGGGGAACGGTCACCCCTCCACTTT.

This rearrangement joins TRBV6-5 to TRBJ1-5; 7 bases match TRBD1. The germline gives CDR1 MNHEY, CDR2 SVGAGI. The CDR3 is made up of 14 amino acids. The V and J ends lost 2 bases and 7 bases, in that order; junction bases with no gene match: 5. This CDR3 reads CASSYDREGQPQHF. The CDR3 DNA follows: TGTGCCAGCAGTTACGACAGGGAAGGGCAGCCCCAGCATTTT.

In this sample, this clone turned up once. The chain combines TRBV5-1 with TRBJ2-5, with TRBD2 matching 10 bases. Germline V gives CDR1 SGHRS, CDR2 YFSETQ. The junction had 6 bases not matched to a gene; V was cut back by 3 bases and J by 4 bases. The CDR3 runs to 15 residues. The CDR3 loop is CASSWAGTSVETQYF. The CDR3 DNA is TGCGCCAGCAGCTGGGCGGGGACTAGCGTAGAGACCCAGTACTTC.

The CDR3 reads CASSPGVNYEQYF. The CDR3 DNA is TGTGCCAGCAGCCCGGGAGTTAACTACGAGCAGTACTTC. The rearrangement uses TRBV11-1 and TRBJ2-7; the D gene is possibly TRBD2 (6 bases). The CDR3 is 13 amino acids. CDR1 is SGHAT, CDR2 FQDESV, per germline (reference sequence). Trimming removed 5 bases from V and 3 bases from J, with 11 bases in between.

This chain uses TRBV28 with TRBJ1-1; D might be TRBD1 (5 bases). Germline loops: CDR1 MDHEN, CDR2 SYDVKM. This CDR3 region has 11 residues. Trimming took off 8 bases at V and 6 bases at J, with 10 bases between the two ends. CDR3 in DNA: TGTGCCAGCGGGGGGTACCCTGAAGCTTTCTTT. It specifies CASGGYPEAFF.

J is TRBJ2-7 and V is TRBV19, with D maybe TRBD1 (5 bases). Germline-derived CDR1 and CDR2 are LNHDA and SQIVND (reference sequence). The CDR3 runs to 14 residues. V lost 6 bases and J lost 1, with 13 bases in between. The CDR3 bases are TGTGCCAGTAGCCGCCAGGGCTTATCCTACGAGCAGTACTTC. Translating it yields CASSRQGLSYEQYF. Full variable domain (outside the CDR3, taken from reference TRBV19 and TRBJ2-7): DGGITQSPKYLFRKEGQNVTLSCEQNLNHDAMYWYRQDPGQGLRLIYYSQIVNDFQKGDIAEGYSVSREKKESFPLTVTSAQKNPTAFYLCASSRQGLSYEQYFGPGTRLTVT.

The chain couples TRBV5-1 to TRBJ2-3; possibly TRBD1 for D (5 bases). CDR3 size: 13 residues. Germline V gene lookup returns CDR1 SGHRS and CDR2 YFSETQ. Trimming left V 4 bases short and J 4 bases short, with 10 bases between. DNA for the CDR3: TGCGCCAGCAGCCCGCAGGGTTCAGATACGCAGTATTTT. Translating it yields CASSPQGSDTQYF. Filled out from reference TRBV5-1 and TRBJ2-3, the complete variable domain reads KAGVTQTPRYLIKTRGQQVTLSCSPISGHRSVSWYQQTPGQGLQFLFEYFSETQRNKGNFPGRFSGRQFSNSRSEMNVSTLELGDSALYLCASSPQGSDTQYFGPGTRLTVL.

V usage is TRBV29-1 and J usage is TRBJ2-7, with D maybe TRBD2 (5 bases). The CDR3 loop spans 11 amino acids. V lost 5 bases, J lost 2 bases, and 7 bases lay in between. Per germline, CDR1 SQVTM and CDR2 ANQGSEA. CDR3 DNA: TGCAGCGTTTACGGGACCTACGAGCAGTACTTC. Translating gives CSVYGTYEQYF.

The gene calls are TRBV6-5 and TRBJ1-1; a possible D gene is TRBD1 (5 bases). The V and J ends lost 6 bases and 5 bases respectively, with 13 bases between them. This CDR3 has 13 residues. Germline CDR1 MNHEY, CDR2 SVGAGI. The CDR3: CASRTQGWTEAFF. CDR3 DNA: TGTGCCAGCAGAACTCAGGGTTGGACTGAAGCTTTCTTT.

V and J are TRBV5-5 and TRBJ1-4; TRBD1 might be the D (6 bases). With 4 bases removed from V and 3 bases from J, the gap between germline ends came to 10 bases. Germline V CDR1 and CDR2: SGHKS, YYEKEE (reference sequence). This CDR3 region has 14 residues. Here the CDR3 DNA reads TGTGCCAGCAGCCGATCAGGGGCTAATGAAAAACTGTTTTTT. Translation gives CASSRSGANEKLFF.

The chain is built from TRBV18 and TRBJ2-1; D not resolved. The germline CDR1 and CDR2 sequences are KGHSH and LQKENI. The CDR3 runs to 13 residues. Trimming pared 4 bases from V and 9 bases from J, leaving 13 bases between. The CDR3 nucleotides read TGTGCCAGCTCACAATCTGGGTGGTCTGAGCAGTTCTTC. Amino acid sequence: CASSQSGWSEQFF.

In this sample, this clone turned up once. This sequence joins TRBV5-1 and TRBJ1-5; D is ambiguous. With 1 base removed from V and 8 bases from J, the gap between germline ends came to 10 bases. The CDR3 spans 13 residues. Germline V gene data show CDR1 as SGHRS and CDR2 as YFSETQ. The CDR3 spells CASSLTPSEPQHF. CDR3 sequence (DNA): TGCGCCAGCAGCTTGACCCCATCGGAGCCCCAGCATTTT.

About this clone itself: The sample has other DNA sequences that encode this CDR3 too. This chain connects TRBV18 to TRBJ2-5; no reliable D call. Germline V gives CDR1 KGHSH, CDR2 LQKENI. Trimming shortened V by 2 bases and J by 1 base, and 5 bases separated the two germline ends. The CDR3 runs to 13 residues. In DNA, the CDR3 is TGTGCCAGCTCACCAGGTTCCCAAGAGACCCAGTACTTC. Its protein product is CASSPGSQETQYF.

This chain links TRBV18 with TRBJ2-1; the match to TRBD1 covers 8 bases. After removal of 3 bases from V and 9 bases from J, the junction contained 7 bases not matched to a gene. The CDR3 contains 14 residues. Germline-derived CDR1 and CDR2 are KGHSH and LQKENI. CDR3 sequence reads: CASSPYRGIGEQFF. Written as DNA, the CDR3 is TGTGCCAGCTCACCTTACAGGGGGATAGGTGAGCAGTTCTTC.

V and J are TRBV6-1 and TRBJ1-3; TRBD1 agrees at 11 bases. Germline CDR1 reads MNHNS; CDR2 reads SASEGT. The trim removed 6 bases at V and 4 bases at J, leaving 5 bases unmatched. CDR3 size: 15 residues. The CDR3 DNA reads as TGTGCCAGCAGCATGGACAGGGGGCCGGGAAACACCATATATTTT. This codes for CASSMDRGPGNTIYF.

This sequence joins TRBV18 and TRBJ2-7; tentative D call: TRBD1 (5 bases). Germline V gene sequence: CDR1 KGHSH, CDR2 LQKENI. This CDR3 contains 15 residues. The V end was cut by 2 bases, the J end by 3 bases, with 14 bases between. The CDR3 DNA sequence: TGTGCCAGCTCACCAGGCAGGGTAGGAAGCTACGAGCAGTACTTC. As protein: CASSPGRVGSYEQYF.

This clone was recorded a few times. Other DNA sequences from this sample encode an identical CDR3 as well. The chain carries TRBV9 and TRBJ2-5, with D hard to call. The CDR3 covers 12 residues. CDR1 is SGDLS, CDR2 YYNGEE, per germline. V was clipped by 0 bases and J by 2 bases, with 2 bases between them. The CDR3 loop is CASSVDQETQYF. Here the CDR3 DNA reads TGTGCCAGCAGCGTAGATCAAGAGACCCAGTACTTC.